This T cell receptor beta chain originates from a study of patients and donors after allogeneic stem cell transplantation. TCRdb processed the RT-PCR reads anew with MiXCR; each CDR3 protein has one entry. The sample shows roughly 960,000 distinct CDR3 sequences, about 20% of them seen only once. V lost 1 base, J lost 6 bases, and 10 bases lay in between. The CDR3 has 14 amino acids. The germline V gene encodes CDR1 DFQATT and CDR2 SNEGSKA (reference sequence). The receptor comes from a human donor who was either an allogeneic HSCT recipient or a stem cell or donor lymphocyte infusion donor (not recorded which). It is not recorded whose cells these are; they may come from a transplant donor. The J gene is TRBJ1-6, the V gene TRBV20-1; TRBD1 might be the D (5 bases). The sequencing sample was made of blood, either unsorted or a sorted T cell fraction (not recorded which). The CDR3 loop is CSARVGLGNSPLHF. The CDR3 coding sequence is TGCAGTGCTAGAGTGGGGCTCGGTAATTCACCCCTCCACTTT.